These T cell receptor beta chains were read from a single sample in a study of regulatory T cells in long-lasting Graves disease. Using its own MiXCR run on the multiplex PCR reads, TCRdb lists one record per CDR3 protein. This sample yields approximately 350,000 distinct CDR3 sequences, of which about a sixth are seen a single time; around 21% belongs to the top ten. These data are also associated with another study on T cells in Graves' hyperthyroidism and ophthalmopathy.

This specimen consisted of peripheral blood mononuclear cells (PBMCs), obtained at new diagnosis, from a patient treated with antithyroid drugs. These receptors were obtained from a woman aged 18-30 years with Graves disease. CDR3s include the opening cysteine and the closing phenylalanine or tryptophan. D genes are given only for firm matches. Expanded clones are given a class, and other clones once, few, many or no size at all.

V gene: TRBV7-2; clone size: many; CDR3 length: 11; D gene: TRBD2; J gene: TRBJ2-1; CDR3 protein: CASSAGTSQFF; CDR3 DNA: TGTGCCAGCAGCGCAGGGACTAGCCAGTTCTTC
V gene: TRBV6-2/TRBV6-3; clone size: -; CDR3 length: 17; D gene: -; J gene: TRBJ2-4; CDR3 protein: CASSKSGQGMAKNIQYF; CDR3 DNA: TGTGCCAGCAGTAAATCTGGGCAGGGGATGGCCAAAAACATTCAGTACTTC
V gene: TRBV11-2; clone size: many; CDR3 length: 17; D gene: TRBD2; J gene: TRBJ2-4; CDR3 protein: CASSLGTREAFKNIQYF; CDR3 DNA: TGTGCCAGCAGCTTAGGTACCCGGGAGGCTTTCAAAAACATTCAGTACTTC
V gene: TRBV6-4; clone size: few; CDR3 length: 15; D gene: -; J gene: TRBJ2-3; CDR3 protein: CASSDGRGDTDTQYF; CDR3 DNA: TGTGCCAGCAGTGACGGCAGGGGGGACACAGATACGCAGTATTTT
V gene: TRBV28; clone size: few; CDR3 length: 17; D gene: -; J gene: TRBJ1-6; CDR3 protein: CASSFVAGSSYNSPLHF; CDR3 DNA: TGTGCCAGCAGTTTTGTTGCGGGGTCATCCTATAATTCACCCCTCCACTTT
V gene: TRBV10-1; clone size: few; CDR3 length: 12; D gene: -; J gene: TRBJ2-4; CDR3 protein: CAGPERGNIQYF; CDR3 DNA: TGCGCCGGCCCTGAACGGGGAAACATTCAGTACTTC
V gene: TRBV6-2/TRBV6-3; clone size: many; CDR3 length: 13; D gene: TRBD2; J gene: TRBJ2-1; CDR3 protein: CASRTSGGGEQFF; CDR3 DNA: TGTGCCAGCAGGACTAGCGGGGGGGGCGAGCAGTTCTTC
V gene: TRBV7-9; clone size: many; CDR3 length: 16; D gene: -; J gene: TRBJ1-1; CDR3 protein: CASSSILGGSSTEAFF; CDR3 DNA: TGTGCCAGCAGCTCGATTCTAGGGGGATCTAGCACTGAAGCTTTCTTT
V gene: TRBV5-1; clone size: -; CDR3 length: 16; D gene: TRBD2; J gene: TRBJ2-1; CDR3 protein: CASSWGTSGFYNEQFF; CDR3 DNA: TGCGCCAGCAGCTGGGGGACTAGCGGATTCTACAATGAGCAGTTCTTC
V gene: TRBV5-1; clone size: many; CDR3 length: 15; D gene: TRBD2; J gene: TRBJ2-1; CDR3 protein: CASSLVAGNYNEQFF; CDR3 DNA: TGCGCCAGCAGCTTAGTAGCGGGGAACTACAATGAGCAGTTCTTC
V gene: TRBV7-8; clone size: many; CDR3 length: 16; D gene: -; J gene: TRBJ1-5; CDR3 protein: CASSLREGVGDQPQHF; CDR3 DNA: TGTGCCAGCAGCTTAAGAGAAGGGGTAGGGGATCAGCCCCAGCATTTT
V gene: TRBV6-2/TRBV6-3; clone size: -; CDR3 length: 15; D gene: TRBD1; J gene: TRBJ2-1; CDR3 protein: CASSRQGKGGNEQFF; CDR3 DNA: TGTGCCAGCAGTCGACAGGGGAAGGGGGGAAATGAGCAGTTCTTC
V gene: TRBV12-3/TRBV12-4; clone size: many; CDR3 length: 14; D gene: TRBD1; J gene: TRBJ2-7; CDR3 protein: CASSPRDRGYEQYF; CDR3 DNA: TGTGCCAGCAGTCCACGGGACAGGGGGTACGAGCAGTACTTC
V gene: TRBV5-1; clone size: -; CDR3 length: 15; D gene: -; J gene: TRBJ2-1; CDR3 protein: CASSFLMSSYNEQFF; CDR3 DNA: TGCGCCAGCAGCTTCCTCATGAGCTCCTACAATGAGCAGTTCTTC
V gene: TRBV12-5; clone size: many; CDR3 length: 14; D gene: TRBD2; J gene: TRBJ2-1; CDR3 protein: CASGLAGGYNEQFF; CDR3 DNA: TGTGCTAGTGGTCTAGCGGGGGGTTACAATGAGCAGTTCTTC
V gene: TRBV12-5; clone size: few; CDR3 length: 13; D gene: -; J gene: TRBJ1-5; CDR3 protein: CASAHSGNQPQHF; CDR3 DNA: TGTGCTAGTGCCCATTCGGGCAATCAGCCCCAGCATTTT
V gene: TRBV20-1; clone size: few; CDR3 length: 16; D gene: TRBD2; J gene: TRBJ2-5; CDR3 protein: CSADPGLAGLLETQYF; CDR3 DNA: TGCAGTGCTGACCCTGGACTAGCGGGGTTATTAGAGACCCAGTACTTC
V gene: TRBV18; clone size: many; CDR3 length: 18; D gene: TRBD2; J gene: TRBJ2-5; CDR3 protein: CASSLLRGLAGPKETQYF; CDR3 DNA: TGTGCCAGCTCACTCTTAAGAGGACTAGCGGGACCTAAAGAGACCCAGTACTTC
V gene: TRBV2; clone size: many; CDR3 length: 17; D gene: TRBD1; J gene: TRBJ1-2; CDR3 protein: CASIPPAGTGSNYGYTF; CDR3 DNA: TGTGCCAGCATTCCCCCAGCCGGGACAGGTTCTAACTATGGCTACACCTTC
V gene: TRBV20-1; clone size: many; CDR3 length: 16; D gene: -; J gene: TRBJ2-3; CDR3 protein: CSASGGLLGGTDTQYF; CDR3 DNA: TGCAGTGCTAGCGGAGGTCTGCTTGGGGGCACAGATACGCAGTATTTT
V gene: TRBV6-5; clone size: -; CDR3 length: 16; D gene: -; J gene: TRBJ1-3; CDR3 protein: CASSYSDLRSGNTIYF; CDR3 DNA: TGTGCCAGCAGTTACTCCGACCTCCGCTCTGGAAACACCATATATTTT
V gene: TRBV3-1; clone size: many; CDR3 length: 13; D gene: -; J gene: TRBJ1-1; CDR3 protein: CASSQFGNTEAFF; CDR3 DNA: TGTGCCAGCAGCCAATTTGGGAACACTGAAGCTTTCTTT
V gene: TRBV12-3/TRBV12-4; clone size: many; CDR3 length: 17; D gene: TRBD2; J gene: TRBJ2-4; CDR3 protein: CASSLGGRALTKNIQYF; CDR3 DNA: TGTGCCAGCAGTTTGGGCGGGAGGGCCTTGACCAAAAACATTCAGTACTTC
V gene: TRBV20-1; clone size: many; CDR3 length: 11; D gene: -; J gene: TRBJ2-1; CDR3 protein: CSARGANEQFF; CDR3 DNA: TGCAGTGCTAGAGGAGCCAATGAGCAGTTCTTC
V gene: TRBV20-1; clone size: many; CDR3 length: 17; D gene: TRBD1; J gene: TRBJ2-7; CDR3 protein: CSARDRRGTGSTYEQYF; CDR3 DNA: TGCAGTGCTAGAGATAGACGAGGGACAGGTTCTACCTACGAGCAGTACTTC
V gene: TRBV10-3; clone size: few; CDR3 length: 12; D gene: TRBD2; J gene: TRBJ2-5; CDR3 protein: CAIRGGEETQYF; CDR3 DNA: TGTGCCATCAGGGGGGGGGAGGAGACCCAGTACTTC
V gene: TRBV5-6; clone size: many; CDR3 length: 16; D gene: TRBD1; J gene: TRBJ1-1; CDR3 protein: CASSSTYRGQATEAFF; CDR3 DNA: TGTGCCAGCAGCTCGACGTACAGGGGGCAGGCCACTGAAGCTTTCTTT
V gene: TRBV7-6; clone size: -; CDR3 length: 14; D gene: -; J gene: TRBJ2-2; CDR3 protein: CATIPGLNTGELFF; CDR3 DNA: TGTGCCACGATCCCGGGACTCAACACCGGGGAGCTGTTTTTT
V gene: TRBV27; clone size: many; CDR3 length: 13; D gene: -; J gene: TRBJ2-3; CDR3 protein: CASNYHHGGTQYF; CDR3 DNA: TGTGCCAGCAATTACCACCACGGGGGTACGCAGTATTTT
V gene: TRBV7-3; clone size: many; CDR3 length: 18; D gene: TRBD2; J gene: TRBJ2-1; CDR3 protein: CASSLIRAGVAPPNEQFF; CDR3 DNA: TGTGCCAGCAGCTTAATTCGCGCGGGAGTTGCGCCCCCCAATGAGCAGTTCTTC
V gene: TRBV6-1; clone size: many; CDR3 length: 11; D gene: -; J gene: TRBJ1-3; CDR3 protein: CASAAGNTIYF; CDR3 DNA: TGTGCCTCCGCGGCTGGAAACACCATATATTTT
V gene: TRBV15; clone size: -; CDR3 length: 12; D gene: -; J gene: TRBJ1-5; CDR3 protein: CATSRYNQPQHF; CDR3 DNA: TGTGCCACCAGCAGGTACAATCAGCCCCAGCATTTT
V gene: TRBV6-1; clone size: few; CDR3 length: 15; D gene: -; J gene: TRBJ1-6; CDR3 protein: CASTGDPLVGSPLHF; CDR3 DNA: TGTGCCAGCACCGGGGACCCGTTGGTAGGTTCACCCCTCCACTTT